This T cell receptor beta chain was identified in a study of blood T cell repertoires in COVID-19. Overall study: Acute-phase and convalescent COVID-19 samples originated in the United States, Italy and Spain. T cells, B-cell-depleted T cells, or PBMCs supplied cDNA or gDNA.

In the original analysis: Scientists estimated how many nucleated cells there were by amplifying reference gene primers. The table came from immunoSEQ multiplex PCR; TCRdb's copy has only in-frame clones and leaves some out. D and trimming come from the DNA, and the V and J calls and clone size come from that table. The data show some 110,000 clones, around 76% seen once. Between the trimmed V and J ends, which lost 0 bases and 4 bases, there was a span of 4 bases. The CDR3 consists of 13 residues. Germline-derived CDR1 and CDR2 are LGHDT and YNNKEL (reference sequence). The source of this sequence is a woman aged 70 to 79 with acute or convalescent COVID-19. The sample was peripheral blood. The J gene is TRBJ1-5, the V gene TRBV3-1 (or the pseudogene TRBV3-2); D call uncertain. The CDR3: CASSQEENQPQHF. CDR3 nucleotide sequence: TGTGCCAGCAGCCAAGAAGAGAATCAGCCCCAGCATTTT.